Shown below are 10 T cell receptor beta chains from a single sample sequenced in a study of blood T cell repertoires in COVID-19. Here immunoSEQ multiplex PCR was the method, and the copy in TCRdb shows in-frame clones only, minus some. The sample shows about 120,000 clones, about four fifths of them seen only once. The material sequenced was peripheral blood. The source of these receptors is a man aged 55-75 years with acute or convalescent COVID-19.

The V gene is TRBV5-4, the J gene TRBJ2-1; 12 bases fit TRBD2. This CDR3 is built from 18 residues. The germline V gene has CDR1 SGHNT and CDR2 YYREEE (reference sequence). V shed 1 base and J 7 bases; nucleotides not matched to a gene: 12. The DNA of the CDR3 is TGTGCCAGCAGCTTGTTCGCTAGCGGGAGGGGGGGCAAGAATGAGCAGTTCTTC. Protein product: CASSLFASGRGGKNEQFF.

The V call is TRBV19, the J call TRBJ2-7; the match to TRBD1 covers 9 bases. Germline V lookup: CDR1 LNHDA, CDR2 SQIVND (reference sequence). The CDR3 length is 15 residues. V shed 7 bases and J 4 bases; nucleotides not matched to a gene: 11. In DNA form, the CDR3 reads TGTGCCAGTACCAAGGCGGGACAGGGATCGTACGAGCAGTACTTC. Translating it yields CASTKAGQGSYEQYF.

The J gene is TRBJ2-3, the V gene TRBV9; D is uncertain. This CDR3 spans 11 amino acids. Between the trimmed V and J ends, which lost 3 bases and 5 bases, there was a span of 4 bases. The germline V gene encodes CDR1 SGDLS and CDR2 YYNGEE. The CDR3 loop reads CASSAVDTQYF. CDR3 nucleotides: TGTGCCAGCAGCGCAGTAGATACGCAGTATTTT. Complete variable domain (other parts from reference TRBV9 and TRBJ2-3): DSGVTQTPKHLITATGQRVTLRCSPRSGDLSVYWYQQSLDQGLQFLIQYYNGEERAKGNILERFSAQQFPDLHSELNLSSLELGDSALYFCASSAVDTQYFGPGTRLTVL.

This chain uses TRBV5-1 with TRBJ2-2; 8 bases agree with TRBD1. The length of the CDR3 is 16 residues. Germline V gene sequence: CDR1 SGHRS, CDR2 YFSETQ. After removal of 4 bases from V and 6 bases from J, the junction contained 11 bases not matched to a gene. This chain's CDR3 is CASSPRGQGAAGELFF. CDR3 nucleotide sequence: TGCGCCAGCAGCCCCCGTGGACAGGGCGCGGCCGGGGAGCTGTTTTTT.

The chain combines TRBV28 with TRBJ1-1, with 7 bases identical to TRBD1. Germline values: CDR1 MDHEN, CDR2 SYDVKM. CDR3 length equals 15 residues. J lost 0 bases, V lost 5 bases, and 6 bases had no gene match. The CDR3 loop reads CASSTRDSLNTEAFF. DNA of the CDR3: TGTGCCAGCAGTACCCGGGACAGCTTGAACACTGAAGCTTTCTTT.

The rearrangement links TRBV29-1 to TRBJ1-1; TRBD1 matches at 10 bases. The CDR3 spans 14 residues. Per germline, CDR1 SQVTM and CDR2 ANQGSEA. The J segment lost 5 bases and the V segment lost 7 bases, leaving 10 bases of the junction unmatched. This chain's CDR3 is CSGAKGTGATEAFF. In nucleotides, the CDR3 is TGCAGCGGGGCTAAAGGGACAGGGGCAACTGAAGCTTTCTTT.

J is TRBJ1-1 and V is TRBV2, with a tentative D call TRBD1 (6 bases). Germline V gene lookup returns CDR1 SNHLY and CDR2 FYNNEI. There are 13 residues in the CDR3. The V end was cut by 8 bases, the J end by 1 base, with 11 bases between. The CDR3 here is CASSAGENTEAFF. The CDR3 DNA reads as TGTGCCAGCTCAGCAGGGGAGAACACTGAAGCTTTCTTT.

The chain links TRBV5-3 to TRBJ2-5; the match to TRBD2 covers 8 bases. TRBV5-3 is an ORF for which the function is uncertain. There are 18 residues in the CDR3. V gave up 3 bases and J gave up 4 bases; unmatched junction bases: 17. In DNA, the CDR3 is TGTGCCAGAAGCTCAAGGACCCAGCGGGAGCTTCTCCGAGAGACCCAGTACTTC. Protein sequence: CARSSRTQRELLRETQYF.

This clone was counted between two and nine times. The CDR3 region has the DNA TGTGCCAGCAGCCAGGGACTAGCGGGCAACACCGGGGAGCTGTTTTTT. This gives the protein CASSQGLAGNTGELFF. The V gene is TRBV3-1 (or the pseudogene TRBV3-2), the J gene TRBJ2-2; 12 bases agree with TRBD2. The CDR3 runs 16 residues. Germline CDR1 and CDR2: LGHDT and YNNKEL (reference sequence). The V gene end was trimmed by 3 bases and the J gene end by 2 bases; junction bases not matched to a gene: 1.

The gene calls are TRBV27 and TRBJ1-5; 8 bases fit TRBD1. V dropped 3 bases and J dropped 1; count of bases not matched to a gene: 20. CDR1 MNHEY and CDR2 SMNVEV come from the germline V gene (reference sequence). The length of the CDR3 is 21 residues. This chain's CDR3 is CASSFSPLTLGQGRSNQPQHF. The CDR3 region has the DNA TGTGCCAGCAGTTTTAGCCCTCTAACTCTCGGACAGGGAAGGAGCAATCAGCCCCAGCATTTT.